One and the same sample provided the 21 T cell receptor beta chains below, sequenced in a study of blood T cell repertoires in COVID-19. Profiled with immunoSEQ multiplex PCR; TCRdb holds only in-frame clones, not every one. In the table there are 200,000 to 250,000 clones, over 80% of which are singletons. What was sequenced was PBMCs or T cells enriched from blood (not recorded which). These receptors all come from a man aged 50 or older who had been exposed to COVID-19.

The rearrangement links TRBV5-1 to TRBJ1-3; D is possibly TRBD1 (5 bases). The CDR3 runs 14 residues. Germline V gene data show CDR1 as SGHRS and CDR2 as YFSETQ. V lost 0 bases and J lost 4, with 8 bases in between. The CDR3 coding sequence is TGCGCCAGCAGCTTGGCAGGGCTGGGAAACACCATATATTTT. Its protein product is CASSLAGLGNTIYF.

CDR3 residues: CASSLSSGGTNEQFF. The CDR3 DNA is TGTGCCAGCAGCTTATCAAGCGGGGGGACAAATGAGCAGTTCTTC. The chain uses TRBV11-3 and TRBJ2-1, with TRBD2 matching 9 bases. The junction had 6 bases not matched to a gene; V was cut back by 2 bases and J by 7 bases. The germline V gene encodes CDR1 SGHNT and CDR2 YENEEA. The CDR3 spans 15 residues.

The chain uses TRBV24-1 and TRBJ1-1; 11 positions agree with TRBD1. This CDR3 has 21 residues. With 2 bases clipped from V and 0 bases from J, the junction kept 16 bases outside the gene matches. Germline-derived CDR1 and CDR2 are KGHDR and SFDVKD. CDR3 sequence: CATSDSTGRDRGKSLNTEAFF. CDR3 sequence (DNA): TGTGCCACCAGTGATTCCACCGGCCGGGACAGGGGGAAGTCCCTGAACACTGAAGCTTTCTTT.

The chain is built from TRBV27 and TRBJ2-3; D gene unclear. The CDR3 covers 15 residues. V was trimmed by 2 bases and J by 2 bases, leaving 11 bases between them. CDR1 and CDR2 (germline): MNHEY, SMNVEV (reference sequence). CDR3 sequence reads: CASSLGALNTDTQYF. CDR3 sequence (DNA): TGTGCCAGCAGTTTAGGAGCGCTCAACACAGATACGCAGTATTTT.

The chain is built from TRBV7-2 and TRBJ2-4; 7 positions agree with TRBD1. V shed 3 bases, J shed 7 bases, and the junction held 9 bases outside the gene matches. CDR1 is SGHTA and CDR2 is FQGNSA in the germline V gene. This CDR3 contains 15 residues. The CDR3 is CASSLGPRDSNIQYF. The CDR3 coding sequence is TGTGCCAGCAGCTTGGGTCCCCGGGACAGCAACATTCAGTACTTC.

This clone was seen only once. The rearrangement links TRBV5-4 to TRBJ1-2; 7 bases fit TRBD1. The length of the CDR3 is 13 residues. J gave up 4 bases and V 4 bases, and 4 bases lay outside the gene matches. The germline V gene encodes CDR1 SGHNT and CDR2 YYREEE (reference sequence). CDR3 nucleotide sequence: TGTGCCAGCAGCCTAACAGGGGTCTATGGCTACACCTTC. Its protein product is CASSLTGVYGYTF. The whole variable domain, filled in from reference TRBV5-4 and TRBJ1-2, reads ETGVTQSPTHLIKTRGQQVTLRCSSQSGHNTVSWYQQALGQGPQFIFQYYREEENGRGNFPPRFSGLQFPNYSSELNVNALELDDSALYLCASSLTGVYGYTFGSGTRLTVV.

The V gene is TRBV5-1, the J gene TRBJ2-1; 7 bases align to TRBD2. This CDR3 has 16 amino acids. V shed 5 bases, J shed 3 bases, and the junction held 11 bases outside the gene matches. Germline V lookup: CDR1 SGHRS, CDR2 YFSETQ. Here the CDR3 DNA reads TGCGCCAGCAGTCCTCCCGGCGCTAGCGGCTACAATGAGCAGTTCTTC. Amino acid sequence: CASSPPGASGYNEQFF.

V usage is TRBV9 and J usage is TRBJ2-1; the D gene is possibly TRBD2 (6 bases). CDR3 length: 15 amino acids. Germline lookup yields CDR1 SGDLS and CDR2 YYNGEE. V lost 1 base to trimming and J lost 12 bases, with 20 bases between them. The CDR3: CASSVTGANGSGQFF. The CDR3 DNA reads TGTGCCAGCAGCGTAACGGGAGCCAATGGGAGTGGGCAGTTCTTC. The whole variable domain, filled in from reference TRBV9 and TRBJ2-1, reads DSGVTQTPKHLITATGQRVTLRCSPRSGDLSVYWYQQSLDQGLQFLIQYYNGEERAKGNILERFSAQQFPDLHSELNLSSLELGDSALYFCASSVTGANGSGQFFGPGTRLTVL.

The V call is TRBV28, the J call TRBJ1-2, with D unclear. Trimming took 6 bases from V and 3 from J, leaving 11 bases between them. This CDR3 spans 13 amino acids. Germline CDR1 reads MDHEN; CDR2 reads SYDVKM. The CDR3 bases are TGTGCCAGCAGCTTCCGGGGTGACTATGGCTACACCTTC. It encodes CASSFRGDYGYTF.

The chain combines TRBV6-1 with TRBJ1-5; perhaps TRBD1 as D (6 bases). The CDR3 consists of 16 residues. Deletions cut 4 bases from V and 7 bases from J, with 20 bases between. CDR1 and CDR2 (germline): MNHNS, SASEGT. The CDR3 loop reads CASSVGTGGSGQPQHF. The CDR3 DNA reads as TGTGCCAGCAGTGTCGGGACGGGGGGCTCTGGGCAGCCCCAGCATTTT.

The gene calls are TRBV7-3 and TRBJ1-1, with a tentative D call TRBD1 (5 bases). CDR1 and CDR2 (germline): SGHTA, FQGTGA. Trimming cost V 1 base and J 0 bases, with 12 bases left between them. The CDR3 length is 16 residues. CDR3 loop: CASSLSGARMNTEAFF. The CDR3 coding sequence is TGTGCCAGCAGCTTAAGTGGGGCACGGATGAACACTGAAGCTTTCTTT.

V gene TRBV19 combines with J gene TRBJ1-4; D possibly corresponds to TRBD1 (6 bases). This CDR3 is built from 16 residues. V was clipped by 9 bases and J by 3 bases, with 20 bases between them. Germline-derived CDR1 and CDR2 are LNHDA and SQIVND (reference sequence). The CDR3 DNA is TGTGCCAGCATTAGTTCGGACAGTATGGCTAATGAAAAACTGTTTTTT. This encodes CASISSDSMANEKLFF.

J is TRBJ2-1 and V is TRBV5-1, with 8 bases identical to TRBD2. The germline CDR1 and CDR2 sequences are SGHRS and YFSETQ. The V gene end was trimmed by 3 bases and the J gene end by 8 bases; junction bases not matched to a gene: 13. The CDR3 is 16 residues long. CDR3 in amino acids: CASSSTGTRIVYEQFF. The DNA of the CDR3 is TGCGCCAGCAGCTCAACCGGGACTAGGATTGTCTATGAGCAGTTCTTC.

For the CDR3, the DNA is TGTGCCAGCTCACTCAATACAGATAACTATGGCTACACCTTC. It encodes CASSLNTDNYGYTF. V usage is TRBV18 and J usage is TRBJ1-2, with D unresolved. CDR3 length: 14 amino acids. The germline V gene encodes CDR1 KGHSH and CDR2 LQKENI. Trimming pared 4 bases from V and 1 base from J, leaving 10 bases between.

The chain couples TRBV9 to TRBJ2-1; perhaps TRBD2 as D (7 bases). CDR3 size: 16 residues. The V gene lost 3 bases and the J gene lost 7 bases, with 20 bases spanning the gap. The germline V gene encodes CDR1 SGDLS and CDR2 YYNGEE. The CDR3 sequence is CASSAPRGGPENEQFF. The CDR3, as DNA: TGTGCCAGCAGCGCGCCGAGGGGGGGACCCGAAAATGAGCAGTTCTTC.

J is TRBJ1-2 and V is TRBV28; D gene unclear. The germline V gene has CDR1 MDHEN and CDR2 SYDVKM. This CDR3 has 12 amino acids. The V and J ends lost 0 bases and 8 bases respectively, with 7 bases between them. The CDR3, as DNA: TGTGCCAGCAGTTTATGGAACAGCGGCTACACCTTC. Encoded protein: CASSLWNSGYTF.

In this sample, this clone turned up once. The chain links TRBV14 to TRBJ2-5, with 7 bases identical to TRBD1. In germline, CDR1 is SGHDN, CDR2 FVKESK. The trim removed 2 bases at V and 0 bases at J, leaving 6 bases unmatched. There are 16 residues in the CDR3. In nucleotides, the CDR3 is TGTGCCAGCAGCCAATACCAGGGACAGTACCAAGAGACCCAGTACTTC. It specifies CASSQYQGQYQETQYF.

The chain combines TRBV10-3 with TRBJ1-4; D not certain. Germline V gives CDR1 ENHRY, CDR2 SYGVKD. The CDR3 runs to 12 residues. V was trimmed by 10 bases and J by 7 bases, leaving 13 bases between them. The CDR3 DNA follows: TGTGCCACTGCATCTTTAGCTGAAAAACTGTTTTTT. This encodes CATASLAEKLFF.

The chain combines TRBV6-5 with TRBJ1-5, with D perhaps TRBD1 (6 bases). Germline CDR1 and CDR2: MNHEY and SVGAGI. This CDR3 comprises 15 residues. V dropped 5 bases and J dropped 5 bases, with 16 bases sitting between them. CDR3 coding DNA: TGTGCCAGCAGTCCCACAGGGATGGGGTATCAGCCCCAGCATTTT. Its translation is CASSPTGMGYQPQHF.

This chain uses TRBV2 with TRBJ2-1, with D possibly TRBD2 on 7 matching bases. Germline values: CDR1 SNHLY, CDR2 FYNNEI. The CDR3 is 16 residues long. V was clipped by 9 bases and J by 3 bases, with 21 bases between them. DNA for the CDR3: TGTGCCAGATCGGCACAGGGAGGGCGGAACTACAATGAGCAGTTCTTC. It yields the protein CARSAQGGRNYNEQFF.

The chain joins TRBV5-4 to TRBJ1-1, with 8 bases aligning to TRBD1. Per germline, CDR1 SGHNT and CDR2 YYREEE (reference sequence). CDR3 length: 17 residues. Trimming took 5 bases from V and 0 from J; bases not matched to a gene: 12. For the CDR3, the DNA is TGTGCCAGCAGTCAACCCGACAGGGGAAGGATGAACACTGAAGCTTTCTTT. This gives the protein CASSQPDRGRMNTEAFF.